Listed below are T cell receptor beta chains from one sample, sequenced in a study of blood T cell repertoires in COVID-19. Sequenced by immunoSEQ multiplex PCR; TCRdb stores in-frame clones only, minus some. Altogether 300,000 to 400,000 clones are present, over 75% being singletons, with the ten largest covering 6.5% to 9.5%. Sample: peripheral blood. Every receptor here comes from a woman in her forties or fifties who had recovered from COVID-19. Both conserved end residues are part of each CDR3. A D gene is named only where the DNA matches it firmly. A row's size may be missing; if present it is once, few, many or a size class.

TRBJ1-2 | TRBD1 | once | TRBV14 | TGTGCCAGCAGCCGTCGGACAGGGGGCTTGCAAGGCTACACCTTC | CASSRRTGGLQGYTF
TRBJ2-3 | - | - | TRBV6-4 | TGTGCCAGCAGTGACGGGCTAGCGTACACAGATACGCAGTATTTT | CASSDGLAYTDTQYF
TRBJ2-7 | - | - | TRBV18 | TGTGCCAGCTCACGCGGTCGGGGTCATAAGACCTCCTACGAGCAGTACTTC | CASSRGRGHKTSYEQYF
TRBJ2-6 | TRBD2 | - | TRBV2 | TGTGCCAGCGGTAGCGGGGTCTCTGGGGCCAACGTCCTGACTTTC | CASGSGVSGANVLTF
TRBJ1-5 | - | - | TRBV12-2 | TGTGCAAGTCGCTCTTTGGACCTTGGACAGGGGAATCAGCCCCAGCATTTT | CASRSLDLGQGNQPQHF
TRBJ1-2 | TRBD1 | once | TRBV15 | TGTGCCACTTCACGGGACAGGGTATTTCATGGCTACACCTTC | CATSRDRVFHGYTF
TRBJ2-2 | - | - | TRBV7-9 | TGTGCCACACCGGTCCTGTCCTCGAACACCGGGGAGCTGTTTTTT | CATPVLSSNTGELFF
TRBJ1-1 | TRBD1 | - | TRBV5-1 | TGCGCCAGCAGCTTACGGAGACAGGGAGGAACTGAAGCTTTCTTT | CASSLRRQGGTEAFF
TRBJ2-7 | - | - | TRBV7-9 | TGTGCCAGCAGCCCACCTTTGGGGCCATCCTACGAGCAGTACTTC | CASSPPLGPSYEQYF
TRBJ2-1 | - | - | TRBV19 | TGTGCCAGTACAGACTCGGGAGCTAGGCACTCCTACAATGAGCAGTTCTTC | CASTDSGARHSYNEQFF
TRBJ1-1 | TRBD1 | - | TRBV7-2 | TGTGCCAGCAGCCTGGGACAGGAGCCCAGTGGAGCTTTCTTT | CASSLGQEPSGAFF
TRBJ1-1 | - | - | TRBV10-2 | TGCGCCAGCAGTGAGTCATTAGAGGGCAGTGAAGCTTTCTTT | CASSESLEGSEAFF
TRBJ1-1 | - | - | TRBV11-2 | TGTGCCAGCAGCTATCAGGGGTGGTCTGAAGCTTTCTTT | CASSYQGWSEAFF
TRBJ2-7 | TRBD2 | - | TRBV27 | TGTGCCAGCAGTTTAACTAGCGGCCCCTCCTACGAGCAGTACTTC | CASSLTSGPSYEQYF
TRBJ2-1 | - | once | TRBV7-3 | TGTGCCAGCAGCCCCCAGCCCCTAGCGCCGACGAACAATGAGCAGTTCTTC | CASSPQPLAPTNNEQFF
TRBJ1-2 | - | - | TRBV6-5 | TGTGCCAGCACCAGGGGTGACTATGGCTACACCTTC | CASTRGDYGYTF
TRBJ2-6 | - | - | TRBV27 | TGTGCCAGCAGGTGGACGGGATTCTCTGGGGCCAACGTCCTGACTTTC | CASRWTGFSGANVLTF
TRBJ1-1 | - | - | TRBV6-1 | TGTGCCAGCAGTGAGCAGGGCCCGAATGGAGCTTTCTTT | CASSEQGPNGAFF
TRBJ2-2 | - | - | TRBV7-9 | TGTGCCAGCAGCTGGGGGGCGAACACCGGGGAGCTGTTTTTT | CASSWGANTGELFF
TRBJ2-3 | TRBD1 | - | TRBV28 | TGTGCCAGCAGTCCGACAGGGGCCCCGGGGGATACGCAGTATTTT | CASSPTGAPGDTQYF
TRBJ2-5 | TRBD2 | - | TRBV6-1 | TGTGCCAGCAGTGAAGTCGATGTGTGGACTAGCGGCGCGGAGACCCAGTACTTC | CASSEVDVWTSGAETQYF
TRBJ2-3 | TRBD2 | - | TRBV11-3 | TGTGCCAGCAGCTTAGCGGGAGGGTACACAGATACGCAGTATTTT | CASSLAGGYTDTQYF
TRBJ1-4 | - | - | TRBV6-5 | TGTGCCAGCAGTCAACTAAGGAGTGAAAAACTGTTTTTT | CASSQLRSEKLFF